This T cell receptor (beta chain) was identified during a study of blood T cell repertoires in COVID-19. Study details: Samples came from the United States, Italy and Spain, spanning acute and convalescent COVID-19. PBMCs, B-cell-depleted T cells, or T cells were the source of the cDNA or gDNA that made up the material.

This clone showed up just once. Under the authors' procedure: The authors estimated nucleated cell counts from reference gene primer amplification. Assay: immunoSEQ multiplex PCR; the TCRdb copy retains only in-frame clones and omits some. The DNA was the basis for D and trimming; V, J and clone size are from that table. The repertoire holds 63,000 or so clones, with around 80% as singletons. Per the germline V gene, CDR1 is LGHDT and CDR2 is YNNKEL (reference sequence). The CDR3 contains 14 residues. Between the trimmed V and J ends, which lost 3 bases and 7 bases, there was a span of 16 bases. This receptor was taken from a human donor in a cohort sampled during active COVID-19. This sequence joins TRBV3-1 (or the pseudogene TRBV3-2) and TRBJ2-7, with D tentatively TRBD2 (6 bases). Material: peripheral blood. The CDR3, as DNA: TGTGCCAGCAGCCACCGGACTACTGATATTGAGCAGTACTTC. The encoded protein is CASSHRTTDIEQYF.